This record concerns one T cell receptor beta chain sequence. Clones were read by immunoSEQ multiplex PCR, and TCRdb kept only the in-frame ones, dropping some. The sample has about 150,000 clones, roughly 81% seen once. The data were taken from a study of blood T cell repertoires in COVID-19. Sequencing was done on a sample of peripheral blood. The sequence derives from a woman aged 55-69 years with COVID-19, enrolled during active disease.

CDR3 in amino acids: CASSGAGGGYGYTF. The CDR3 DNA is TGTGCCAGCAGCGGAGCAGGGGGCGGGTATGGCTACACCTTC. The chain is built from TRBV21-1 and TRBJ1-2; TRBD1 was called by the table and not checked on the DNA. TRBV21-1 is flagged as a pseudogene. The CDR3 length is 14 residues.